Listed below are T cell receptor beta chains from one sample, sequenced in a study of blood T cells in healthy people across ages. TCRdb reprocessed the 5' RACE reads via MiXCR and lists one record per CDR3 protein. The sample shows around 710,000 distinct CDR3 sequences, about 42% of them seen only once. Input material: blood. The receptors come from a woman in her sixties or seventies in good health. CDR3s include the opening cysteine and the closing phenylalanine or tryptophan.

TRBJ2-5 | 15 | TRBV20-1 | CSAPRGSRSGETQYF
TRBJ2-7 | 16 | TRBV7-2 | CASSYMGSGSSYEQYF
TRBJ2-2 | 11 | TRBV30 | CAWKFTGELFF
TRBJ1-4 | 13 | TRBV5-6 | CASSHGANEKLIF
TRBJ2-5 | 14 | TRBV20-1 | CSARRTSGGETQYF
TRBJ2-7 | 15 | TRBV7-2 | CASGGYPSYTYEQYF
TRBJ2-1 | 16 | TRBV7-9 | CASSKGLAGQRREQFF
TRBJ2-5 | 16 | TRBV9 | CASSVASGISGETQYF
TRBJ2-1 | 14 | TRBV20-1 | CSAVPRGLYNEQFF
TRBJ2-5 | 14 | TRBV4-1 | CASSQEGAQETQYF
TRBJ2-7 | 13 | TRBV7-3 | CASSLTQGAPPYF
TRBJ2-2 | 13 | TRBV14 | CASSQAFTGELFF